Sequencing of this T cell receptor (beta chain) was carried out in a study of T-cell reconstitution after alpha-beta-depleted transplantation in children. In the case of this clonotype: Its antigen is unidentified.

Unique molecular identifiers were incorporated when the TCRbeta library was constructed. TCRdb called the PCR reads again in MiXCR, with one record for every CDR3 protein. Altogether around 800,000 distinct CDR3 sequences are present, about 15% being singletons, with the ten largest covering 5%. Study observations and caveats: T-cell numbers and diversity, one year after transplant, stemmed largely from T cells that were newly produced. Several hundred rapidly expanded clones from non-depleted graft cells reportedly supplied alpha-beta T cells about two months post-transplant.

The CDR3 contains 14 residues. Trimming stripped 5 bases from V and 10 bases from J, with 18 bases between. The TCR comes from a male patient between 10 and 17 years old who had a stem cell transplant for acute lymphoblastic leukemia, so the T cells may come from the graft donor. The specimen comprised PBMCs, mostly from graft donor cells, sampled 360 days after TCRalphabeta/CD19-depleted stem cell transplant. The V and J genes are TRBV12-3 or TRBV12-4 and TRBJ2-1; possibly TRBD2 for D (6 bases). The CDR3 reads CASSALTRLGEQFF. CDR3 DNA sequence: TGTGCCAGCAGTGCCCTGACTAGACTCGGCGAGCAGTTCTTC.